This entry lists 19 T cell receptor beta chains sequenced from one sample in a study of blood T cell repertoires in COVID-19. TCRdb's copy holds only in-frame clones and misses some; the assay was immunoSEQ multiplex PCR. Of over 55,000 clones listed, roughly 80% are singletons. Input material: peripheral blood. These receptors were obtained from a human donor in a cohort sampled during active COVID-19.

The rearrangement links TRBV6-5 to TRBJ2-6; D remains unclear. Per germline, CDR1 MNHEY and CDR2 SVGAGI. This CDR3 spans 16 amino acids. Trimming took off 0 bases at V and 0 bases at J, with 6 bases between the two ends. CDR3 DNA sequence: TGTGCCAGCAGTTACTCTCTTAGCTCTGGGGCCAACGTCCTGACTTTC. Amino acids: CASSYSLSSGANVLTF.

V usage is TRBV7-9 and J usage is TRBJ2-1, with 11 bases fitting TRBD2. Trimming removed 5 bases from V and 3 bases from J; junction bases left unmatched: 3. The V gene's germline CDR1 is SEHNR and CDR2 FQNEAQ (reference sequence). This CDR3 region has 15 residues. The DNA of the CDR3 is TGTGCCAGCAGCATAACTAGCGGGGGCTACAATGAGCAGTTCTTC. Its protein is CASSITSGGYNEQFF.

The chain links TRBV2 to TRBJ2-1; D call uncertain. This CDR3 has 16 amino acids. V gave up 6 bases and J gave up 6 bases, with 21 bases separating them. Germline-derived CDR1 and CDR2 are SNHLY and FYNNEI. CDR3 sequence: CASRDLYGFTSNEQFF. The CDR3 DNA sequence: TGTGCCAGCAGAGACCTCTACGGGTTTACCTCCAATGAGCAGTTCTTC. The entire variable domain, with the rest obtained from reference TRBV2 and TRBJ2-1, is as follows: EPEVTQTPSHQVTQMGQEVILRCVPISNHLYFYWYRQILGQKVEFLVSFYNNEISEKSEIFDDQFSVERPDGSNFTLKIRSTKLEDSAMYFCASRDLYGFTSNEQFFGPGTRLTVL.

This chain connects TRBV18 to TRBJ1-6; 8 nucleotides line up with TRBD1. The length of the CDR3 is 14 residues. V lost 5 bases, J lost 5 bases, and 2 bases stayed unmatched. Germline CDR1 KGHSH, CDR2 LQKENI. The CDR3 nucleotides are TGTGCCAGCTCATCGACAGGGGATAATTCACCCCTCCACTTT. Residues: CASSSTGDNSPLHF.

J is TRBJ2-5 and V is TRBV27; 8 nucleotides align to TRBD2. This CDR3 comprises 15 residues. CDR1 MNHEY and CDR2 SMNVEV come from the germline V gene (reference sequence). The trim removed 4 bases at V and 4 bases at J, leaving 8 bases unmatched. The DNA of the CDR3 is TGTGCCAGCAGTTCCCCGGGGGGGCGCTTAGAGACCCAGTACTTC. As protein: CASSSPGGRLETQYF.

The rearrangement links TRBV23-1 to TRBJ1-2; 7 nucleotides agree with TRBD1. TRBV23-1 has ORF status, its function being uncertain. Trimming at V came to 6 bases and at J to 6 bases, leaving 10 bases not matched to a gene. The CDR3 covers 14 residues. CDR3 bases: TGCGCCAGCAGCCGGGACAGCATAGGGGATGGCTACACCTTC. Protein sequence: CASSRDSIGDGYTF.

The chain has TRBV11-2 and TRBJ2-1; 8 nucleotides line up with TRBD2. This CDR3 spans 17 amino acids. Germline values: CDR1 SGHAT, CDR2 FQNNGV. Germline trimming cut 2 bases from V and 6 bases from J; bases unmatched to any gene: 12. The CDR3 here is CASSLFPPSRGGNEQFF. The CDR3, as DNA: TGTGCCAGCAGCTTATTTCCCCCCTCACGGGGGGGCAATGAGCAGTTCTTC.

The chain has TRBV27 and TRBJ2-7; 11 bases fit TRBD1. This CDR3 is built from 16 residues. V lost 5 bases to trimming and J lost 4 bases; unmatched junction nucleotides: 10. Looked up from germline, CDR1 is MNHEY and CDR2 is SMNVEV (reference sequence). The DNA for the CDR3 is TGTGCCAGCAGTATGGAGGGACAGGGGGTAGCGTACGAGCAGTACTTC. It encodes CASSMEGQGVAYEQYF.

The chain links TRBV6-1 to TRBJ2-7; tentative D call: TRBD2 (5 bases). V was cut by 0 bases and J by 2 bases, with 11 bases left in between. From germline, CDR1 is MNHNS and CDR2 SASEGT. The CDR3 totals 15 residues. In DNA form, the CDR3 reads TGTGCCAGCAGTGAAGCCCCGAACGGGGCCTACGAGCAGTACTTC. The encoded protein is CASSEAPNGAYEQYF.

This clone was observed a few times. This rearrangement joins TRBV12-3 or TRBV12-4 to TRBJ1-1, with a tentative D call TRBD1 (5 bases). The CDR3 totals 12 residues. Trimming took 6 bases from V and 3 from J, leaving 8 bases between them. In DNA form, the CDR3 reads TGTGCCAGCAGCCAGGGTTACACTGAAGCTTTCTTT. It translates to CASSQGYTEAFF.

The V call is TRBV27, the J call TRBJ1-1; 8 bases agree with TRBD1. The CDR3 covers 14 residues. Trimming cost V 5 bases and J 10 bases; bases outside gene matches: 12. Looked up from germline, CDR1 is MNHEY and CDR2 is SMNVEV (reference sequence). The CDR3 DNA sequence: TGTGCCAGCAGTCCGACAGGGGCTCTTGGGGGAGCTTTCTTT. Translation gives CASSPTGALGGAFF.

This rearrangement joins TRBV5-8 to TRBJ2-5; unclear D gene. This CDR3 spans 11 amino acids. V lost 5 bases to trimming and J lost 4 bases, with 6 bases between them. Per the germline V gene, CDR1 is SGHTS and CDR2 is YDEGEE. The CDR3 DNA reads TGTGCCAGCAGTACACGAGAGACCCAGTACTTC. This translates into CASSTRETQYF.

V gene TRBV5-4 combines with J gene TRBJ1-1, with 8 bases that match TRBD1. There are 14 residues in the CDR3. In germline, CDR1 is SGHNT, CDR2 YYREEE (reference sequence). With V trimmed by 4 bases and J by 2 bases, 4 bases remained unmatched. CDR3 in amino acids: CASSLDRGNTEAFF. The CDR3 region has the DNA TGTGCCAGCAGCCTAGACAGGGGTAACACTGAAGCTTTCTTT.

CDR3 sequence reads: CASSLEAVPNTEAFF. CDR3 DNA sequence: TGCGCCAGCAGCTTGGAGGCGGTCCCCAACACTGAAGCTTTCTTT. This chain uses TRBV5-1 with TRBJ1-1; unclear D gene. V was cut by 0 bases and J by 2 bases, with 11 bases left in between. Germline V gene lookup returns CDR1 SGHRS and CDR2 YFSETQ. The CDR3 covers 15 residues. The full variable domain, in which reference TRBV5-1 and TRBJ1-1 provide the parts outside the CDR3, is KAGVTQTPRYLIKTRGQQVTLSCSPISGHRSVSWYQQTPGQGLQFLFEYFSETQRNKGNFPGRFSGRQFSNSRSEMNVSTLELGDSALYLCASSLEAVPNTEAFFGQGTRLTVV.

The chain couples TRBV7-9 to TRBJ1-1, with 9 bases fitting TRBD1. Trimming removed 5 bases from V and 2 bases from J; junction bases left unmatched: 6. This CDR3 has 15 residues. Germline V gene sequence: CDR1 SEHNR, CDR2 FQNEAQ (reference sequence). The CDR3 DNA reads TGTGCCAGCAGCCCAGACAGGGGGTTTAACACTGAAGCTTTCTTT. It yields the protein CASSPDRGFNTEAFF.

V and J are TRBV5-1 and TRBJ1-5; the D gene is possibly TRBD1 (6 bases). Between the trimmed V and J ends, which lost 0 bases and 7 bases, there was a span of 11 bases. Germline V gene data show CDR1 as SGHRS and CDR2 as YFSETQ. The CDR3 is 14 amino acids. CDR3 region: CASSLGGLGQPQHF. Here the CDR3 DNA reads TGCGCCAGCAGCTTGGGGGGGCTAGGGCAGCCCCAGCATTTT.

The chain combines TRBV11-2 with TRBJ2-3; D remains unclear. This CDR3 spans 14 amino acids. Per the germline V gene, CDR1 is SGHAT and CDR2 is FQNNGV. V dropped 3 bases and J dropped 6 bases, with 13 bases sitting between them. The CDR3 sequence is CASSFAQIRDTQYF. DNA for the CDR3: TGTGCCAGCAGCTTCGCGCAGATCAGGGATACGCAGTATTTT.

The V and J genes are TRBV27 and TRBJ2-6; 11 bases map to TRBD1. CDR1 and CDR2 (germline): MNHEY, SMNVEV (reference sequence). Germline trimming cut 4 bases from V and 4 bases from J; bases unmatched to any gene: 9. The CDR3 runs 18 residues. The CDR3 DNA is TGTGCCAGCAGTTCCCCACGGACAGGGGGCGCCGGGGCCAACGTCCTGACTTTC. Its protein product is CASSSPRTGGAGANVLTF. Full variable domain (missing parts from reference TRBV27 and TRBJ2-6): EAQVTQNPRYLITVTGKKLTVTCSQNMNHEYMSWYRQDPGLGLRQIYYSMNVEVTDKGDVPEGYKVSRKEKRNFPLILESPSPNQTSLYFCASSSPRTGGAGANVLTFGAGSRLTVL.

The CDR3 DNA follows: TGTGCCAGCAGTGCTGGGGGCCTCTCCCTCCACTTT. Translating gives CASSAGGLSLHF. The chain recombines TRBV2 with TRBJ1-6, with TRBD1 as a possible D gene (6 bases). Germline CDR1 and CDR2: SNHLY and FYNNEI. There are 12 residues in the CDR3. V lost 4 bases and J lost 14, with 12 bases in between.